This T cell receptor beta chain was obtained from a study of T cell changes during pregnancy in multiple sclerosis. Using immunoSEQ multiplex PCR, the repertoire was profiled, and TCRdb retains in-frame clones only, with some absent. In the table there are tens of thousands of clones, 80% to 95% of which are singletons. This CDR3 contains 13 residues. Per germline, CDR1 MGHDK and CDR2 SYGVNS. V trimming: 8 bases; J trimming: 0 bases; junction bases outside the gene matches: 3. This receptor was taken from a female donor in good health, enrolled as a control in a pregnancy study. The sequencing used peripheral blood, collected in the second trimester of pregnancy. The rearrangement uses TRBV25-1 and TRBJ1-1; 7 bases align to TRBD1. Written as DNA, the CDR3 is TGTGCCAGCTCGGACAGGATGAACACTGAAGCTTTCTTT. Its translation is CASSDRMNTEAFF.